This TCR beta chain is from a study of response to subunit inactivated influenza vaccine (dated by TCRdb to the late 2010s). The study in broad terms: Deep quantitative T cell receptor repertoire profiling was used in the study to track responses to a trivalent subunit inactivated influenza vaccine.

Libraries came from RT-PCR. Data came from an Illumina HiSeq 2500. TCRdb ran its own pipeline on the public reads, namely fastp trimming at Q25 and MiXCR clone calling, and kept in-frame beta chains. For every CDR3 protein sequence, its rows merge into one entry that carries the most common genes and DNA. The sample has a few hundred thousand distinct CDR3 sequences on record, roughly 15% of them singletons. Roughly 10% of the sample is taken by the ten largest. Note on this clonotype: Its antigen is currently not known. Base qualities are not provided; no much larger clone lies one nucleotide away.

The research as a whole found: According to the authors, only a limited number of new T cells may be recruited by each seasonal influenza vaccination.

The CDR3 measures 13 amino acids from cysteine to phenylalanine. Only CDR3 DNA is held: 39 bases, read in frame from base 1. CDR1 MGHRA and CDR2 YSYEKL are derived from the germline V gene. Between the V and J ends, shortened by 4 bases and 4 bases respectively, the junction contains 8 bases. The sequences come from PBMCs from blood, collected roughly 12 days after vaccination. This chain is built from TRBV4-1 and TRBJ2-1, with the D gene uncertain. This sequence was found in a man between 45 and 60 years old who received an inactivated influenza vaccine. Donor details come from another sample of the same person, matched by shared clones. CDR3 reads: CASSLPSYNEQFF. The bases read TGCGCCAGCAGCCTACCGTCGTACAATGAGCAGTTCTTC.